Only a few counts were recorded for the clone carrying this T cell receptor (beta chain). Its antigen is as yet unknown. The sample belongs to a study of post-analysis software for immune sequencing data. The CDR3 is 14 residues long. V was trimmed by 7 bases and J by 6 bases, leaving 19 bases between them. Germline values: CDR1 SQVTM, CDR2 ANQGSEA. Unique molecular identifiers had been added to the TCR beta cDNA libraries. TCRdb reanalysed the PCR reads using MiXCR and keeps one entry per CDR3 protein. The sample gives 450,000 or so distinct CDR3 sequences, roughly 46% of which show up once; over 10% is in the top ten. Study-level results: Clustering by F measure revealed strong co-clustering among samples prepared together in one batch. Among about 5 TRBV segments more frequent in patients than controls were TRBV5-6, TRBV5-1 and TRBV20-1.

Sequencing was carried out using blood. This TCR was sampled from a girl aged 10-17 years with multiple sclerosis. This chain links TRBV29-1 with TRBJ2-4, with D possibly matching TRBD1 (7 bases). CDR3 sequence reads: CSAVSWRDRNIQYF. Here the CDR3 DNA reads TGCAGCGCTGTATCCTGGAGGGACAGAAACATTCAGTACTTC.